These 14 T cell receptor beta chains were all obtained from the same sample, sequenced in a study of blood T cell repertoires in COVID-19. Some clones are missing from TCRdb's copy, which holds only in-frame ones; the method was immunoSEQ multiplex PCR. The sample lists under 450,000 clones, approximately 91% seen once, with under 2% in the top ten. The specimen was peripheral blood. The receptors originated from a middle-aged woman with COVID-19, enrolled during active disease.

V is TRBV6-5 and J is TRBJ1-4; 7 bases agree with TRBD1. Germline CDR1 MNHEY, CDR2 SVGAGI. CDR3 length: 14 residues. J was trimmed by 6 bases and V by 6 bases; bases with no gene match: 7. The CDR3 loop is CASSRGLLYEKLFF. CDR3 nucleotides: TGTGCCAGCAGCAGGGGGTTATTGTATGAAAAACTGTTTTTT.

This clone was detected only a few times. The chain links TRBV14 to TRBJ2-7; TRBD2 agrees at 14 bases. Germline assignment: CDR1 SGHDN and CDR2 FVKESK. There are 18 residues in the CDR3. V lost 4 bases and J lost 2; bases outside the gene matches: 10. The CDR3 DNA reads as TGTGCCAGCAGCCGATCACCGGGACTAGCGGGGGAAGCCTACGAGCAGTACTTC. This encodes CASSRSPGLAGEAYEQYF. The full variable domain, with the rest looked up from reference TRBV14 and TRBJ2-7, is EAGVTQFPSHSVIEKGQTVTLRCDPISGHDNLYWYRRVMGKEIKFLLHFVKESKQDESGMPNNRFLAERTGGTYSTLKVQPAELEDSGVYFCASSRSPGLAGEAYEQYFGPGTRLTVT.

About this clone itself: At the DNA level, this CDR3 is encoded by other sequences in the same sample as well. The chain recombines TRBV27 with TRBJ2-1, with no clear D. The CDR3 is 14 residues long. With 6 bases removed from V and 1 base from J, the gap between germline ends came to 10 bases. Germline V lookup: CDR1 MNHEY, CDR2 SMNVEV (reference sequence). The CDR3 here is CASSWSDSYNEQFF. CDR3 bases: TGTGCCAGCAGCTGGAGTGATTCCTACAATGAGCAGTTCTTC.

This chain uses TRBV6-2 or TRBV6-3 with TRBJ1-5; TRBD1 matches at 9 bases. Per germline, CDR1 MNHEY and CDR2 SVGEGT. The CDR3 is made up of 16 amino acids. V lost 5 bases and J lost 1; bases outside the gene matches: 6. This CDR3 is CASSNDRGGSNQPQHF. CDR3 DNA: TGTGCCAGCAGTAATGACAGGGGGGGAAGCAATCAGCCCCAGCATTTT.

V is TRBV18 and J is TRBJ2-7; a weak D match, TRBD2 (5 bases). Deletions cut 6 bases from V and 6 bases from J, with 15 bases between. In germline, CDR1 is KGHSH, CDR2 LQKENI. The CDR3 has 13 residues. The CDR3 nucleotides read TGTGCCAGCTCTCCTCCGGGGTTTGGCGAGCAGTACTTC. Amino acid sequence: CASSPPGFGEQYF.

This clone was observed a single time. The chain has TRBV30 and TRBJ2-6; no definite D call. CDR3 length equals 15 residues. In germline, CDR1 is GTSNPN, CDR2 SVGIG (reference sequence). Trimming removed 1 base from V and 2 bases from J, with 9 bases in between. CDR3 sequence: CAWSETSPGANVLTF. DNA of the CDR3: TGTGCCTGGAGTGAGACATCTCCTGGGGCCAACGTCCTGACTTTC.

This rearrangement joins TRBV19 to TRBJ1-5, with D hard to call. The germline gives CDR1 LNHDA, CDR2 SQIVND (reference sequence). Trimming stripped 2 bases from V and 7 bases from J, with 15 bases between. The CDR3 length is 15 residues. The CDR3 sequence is CASSIKGVGGQPQHF. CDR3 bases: TGTGCCAGTAGTATAAAGGGCGTAGGAGGACAGCCCCAGCATTTT.

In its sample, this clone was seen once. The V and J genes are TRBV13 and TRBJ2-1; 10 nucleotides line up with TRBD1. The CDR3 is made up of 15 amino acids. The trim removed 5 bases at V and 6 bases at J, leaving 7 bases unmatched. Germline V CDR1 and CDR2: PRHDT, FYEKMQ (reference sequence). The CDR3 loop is CASSPRDRGINEQFF. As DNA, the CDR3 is TGTGCCAGCAGCCCCCGGGACAGGGGCATCAATGAGCAGTTCTTC.

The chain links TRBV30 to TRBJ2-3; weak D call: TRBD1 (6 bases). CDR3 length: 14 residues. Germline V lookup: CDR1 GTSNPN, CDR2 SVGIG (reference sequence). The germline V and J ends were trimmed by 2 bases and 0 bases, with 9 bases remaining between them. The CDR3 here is CAWSTGKSTDTQYF. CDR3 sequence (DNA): TGTGCCTGGAGTACAGGGAAGAGCACAGATACGCAGTATTTT.

The CDR3 bases are TGTGCCAGCAGTGTTAGCGGGATAGGCTACACCTTC. Translated: CASSVSGIGYTF. The V gene is TRBV2, the J gene TRBJ1-2; D not certain. The CDR3 is made up of 12 amino acids. Trimming shortened V by 4 bases and J by 8 bases, and 11 bases separated the two germline ends. Germline CDR1 SNHLY, CDR2 FYNNEI.

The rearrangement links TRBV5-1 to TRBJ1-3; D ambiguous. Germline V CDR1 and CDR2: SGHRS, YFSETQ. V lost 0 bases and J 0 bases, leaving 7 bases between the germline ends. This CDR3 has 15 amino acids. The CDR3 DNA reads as TGCGCCAGCAGCTTGGGGTCGGGCTCTGGAAACACCATATATTTT. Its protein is CASSLGSGSGNTIYF.

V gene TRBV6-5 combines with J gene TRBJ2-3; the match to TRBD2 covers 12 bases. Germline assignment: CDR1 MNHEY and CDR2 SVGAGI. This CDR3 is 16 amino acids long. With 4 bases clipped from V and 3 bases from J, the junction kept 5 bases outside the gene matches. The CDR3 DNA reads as TGTGCCAGCAGTTCCTCTAGCGGGGGGGAAACAGATACGCAGTATTTT. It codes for CASSSSSGGETDTQYF.

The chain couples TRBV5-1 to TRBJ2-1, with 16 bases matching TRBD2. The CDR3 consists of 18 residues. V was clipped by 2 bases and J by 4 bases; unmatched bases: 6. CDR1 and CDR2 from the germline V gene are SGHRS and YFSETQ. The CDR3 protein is CASSFGTSGRGRYNEQFF. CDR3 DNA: TGCGCCAGCAGCTTTGGGACTAGCGGGAGGGGAAGATACAATGAGCAGTTCTTC.

The CDR3 DNA is TGTGCCTGCCAGCGAAGGGGCAGGGGGCTTCCTGCCTCGAGCTATGGCTACACCTTC. Translating it yields CACQRRGRGLPASSYGYTF. This rearrangement joins TRBV30 to TRBJ1-2; TRBD1 matches at 8 bases. Looked up from germline, CDR1 is GTSNPN and CDR2 is SVGIG (reference sequence). Trimming at V came to 6 bases and at J to 4 bases, leaving 25 bases not matched to a gene. The CDR3 is 19 amino acids.